These 15 T cell receptor beta chains were sequenced from one sample in a study of CD8 T cells in Susac syndrome. It was with random hexamers that about 0.45 to 1 ug RNA was reverse transcribed. One entry per CDR3 protein results from TCRdb running MiXCR on the immunoSEQ multiplex PCR reads. The sample lists 110,000 to 150,000 distinct CDR3 sequences, approximately 96% seen once, with around 0.08% in the top ten. The sequenced sample was CD4+ T cells from PBMCs. These receptor sequences come from a human donor with Susac syndrome.

The chain is built from TRBV15 and TRBJ2-7; weak D call: TRBD1 (5 bases). The germline V and J ends were trimmed by 3 bases and 7 bases, with 10 bases remaining between them. The CDR3 sequence is 12 residues long. Per the germline V gene, CDR1 is LNHNV and CDR2 is YYDKDF (reference sequence). The CDR3 region is CATSSAGWEQYF. The CDR3 nucleotides are TGTGCCACCAGCAGTGCAGGGTGGGAGCAGTACTTC.

The V gene is TRBV12-3 or TRBV12-4, the J gene TRBJ2-1, with 14 bases that match TRBD2. With V trimmed by 3 bases and J by 5 bases, 3 bases remained unmatched. CDR3 length: 16 amino acids. The CDR3 loop reads CASSFGLAGGDNEQFF. The CDR3 DNA reads as TGTGCCAGCAGTTTCGGACTAGCGGGAGGCGACAATGAGCAGTTCTTC.

This clonotype has just one count. The chain uses TRBV3-1 and TRBJ1-4; D possibly corresponds to TRBD1 (5 bases). The CDR3 has 14 amino acids. Trimming stripped 6 bases from V and 3 bases from J, with 11 bases between. CDR1 is LGHDT, CDR2 YNNKEL, per germline (reference sequence). In DNA, the CDR3 is TGTGCCAGCAGTCCAGGGATGGCTAATGAAAAACTGTTTTTT. It specifies CASSPGMANEKLFF.

The rearrangement joins TRBV20-1 to TRBJ2-5; the D gene is possibly TRBD2 (5 bases). There are 14 residues in the CDR3. V was clipped by 1 base and J by 5 bases, with 14 bases between them. Germline-derived CDR1 and CDR2 are DFQATT and SNEGSKA (reference sequence). The DNA of the CDR3 is TGCAGTGCTAGAGGAGAAGGGCCGGGGGAGACCCAGTACTTC. Its translation is CSARGEGPGETQYF.

J is TRBJ1-4 and V is TRBV6-2 or TRBV6-3; no reliable D call. The CDR3 covers 12 residues. Germline values: CDR1 MNHEY, CDR2 SVGEGT. The V gene lost 8 bases and the J gene lost 14 bases, with 18 bases spanning the gap. The CDR3 DNA sequence: TGTGCCAGCGGCGGACCGGGCCGTAGCCTGTTTTTT. As protein: CASGGPGRSLFF.

Here the CDR3 DNA reads TGTGCCAGCCGACAGCGGGAGGGCCGTAATGAGCAGTTCTTC. Its protein product is CASRQREGRNEQFF. This sequence joins TRBV6-1 and TRBJ2-1; 10 positions agree with TRBD2. V lost 8 bases and J lost 7; bases outside the gene matches: 8. The germline V gene encodes CDR1 MNHNS and CDR2 SASEGT. The CDR3 has 14 amino acids.

The chain joins TRBV5-4 to TRBJ2-7; 7 bases fit TRBD2. The germline V gene encodes CDR1 SGHNT and CDR2 YYREEE (reference sequence). The CDR3 loop spans 15 amino acids. The V and J ends lost 7 bases and 5 bases, in that order; junction bases with no gene match: 15. CDR3 in amino acids: CASRPLSGTTHEQYF. CDR3 in DNA: TGTGCCAGCCGACCTTTAAGCGGGACGACACACGAGCAGTACTTC.

This rearrangement joins TRBV6-9 to TRBJ2-7; the D is unclear. V gave up 9 bases and J gave up 5 bases, with 14 bases separating them. Germline V gene data show CDR1 as MNHGY and CDR2 as SVAAGI. The CDR3 spans 12 residues. The CDR3 DNA follows: TGTGCCAGGGTCGCGGTTCGCCACGAGCAGTACTTC. This translates into CARVAVRHEQYF.

The chain combines TRBV20-1 with TRBJ1-5; D is possibly TRBD1 (6 bases). This CDR3 spans 16 amino acids. Germline V lookup: CDR1 DFQATT, CDR2 SNEGSKA (reference sequence). V lost 3 bases and J 2 bases, leaving 17 bases between the germline ends. CDR3 sequence: CSASRQGKLGNQPQHF. As DNA, the CDR3 is TGCAGTGCTAGCCGTCAGGGGAAATTGGGCAATCAGCCCCAGCATTTT.

The rearrangement joins TRBV7-2 to TRBJ1-2; D is perhaps TRBD1 (5 bases). The V end was cut by 5 bases, the J end by 1 base, with 8 bases between. This CDR3 contains 13 residues. Per the germline V gene, CDR1 is SGHTA and CDR2 is FQGNSA. The DNA of the CDR3 is TGTGCCAGCAGCCAACAGGTTAACTATGGCTACACCTTC. The encoded protein is CASSQQVNYGYTF.

The genes are TRBV20-1 and TRBJ2-5; 15 positions agree with TRBD2. CDR1 DFQATT and CDR2 SNEGSKA come from the germline V gene (reference sequence). The CDR3 is made up of 14 amino acids. Germline trimming cut 6 bases from V and 4 bases from J; bases unmatched to any gene: 3. The chain's CDR3 is CSAPGLAGGETQYF. In DNA form, the CDR3 reads TGCAGTGCCCCGGGACTAGCGGGAGGAGAGACCCAGTACTTC.

V is TRBV6-6 and J is TRBJ1-6; TRBD1 aligns across 7 bases. The germline V gene has CDR1 MNHNY and CDR2 SVGAGI (reference sequence). After removal of 6 bases from V and 9 bases from J, the junction contained 2 bases not matched to a gene. The CDR3 has 12 residues. CDR3 coding DNA: TGTGCCAGCAGACCAGGGGGTTCACCCCTCCACTTT. This codes for CASRPGGSPLHF.

The chain combines TRBV29-1 with TRBJ2-2; a possible D gene is TRBD2 (6 bases). The CDR3 loop spans 14 amino acids. In germline, CDR1 is SQVTM, CDR2 ANQGSEA. The V end lost 6 bases, the J end lost 1 base, and 12 bases lay between the germline ends. In DNA form, the CDR3 reads TGCAGCGTCCCGGACTATCTGAACACCGGGGAGCTGTTTTTT. Amino acid sequence: CSVPDYLNTGELFF.

This sequence joins TRBV13 and TRBJ2-7, with D unresolved. The CDR3 is 15 residues long. Trimming cost V 5 bases and J 4 bases, with 18 bases left between them. The germline CDR1 and CDR2 sequences are PRHDT and FYEKMQ (reference sequence). The CDR3 bases are TGTGCCAGCAGCGCTCCTCTCAGGAATCCTTACGAGCAGTACTTC. Amino acids: CASSAPLRNPYEQYF.

V gene TRBV14 combines with J gene TRBJ2-7, with D possibly TRBD1 on 6 matching bases. Trimming took 3 bases from V and 4 from J, leaving 13 bases between them. Germline CDR1 and CDR2: SGHDN and FVKESK. This CDR3 comprises 14 residues. This chain's CDR3 is CASSQSRDIYEQYF. In nucleotides, the CDR3 is TGTGCCAGCAGCCAGTCCCGGGACATTTACGAGCAGTACTTC.